This is a list of T cell receptor beta chains from one sample in a study of cytomegalovirus exposure and HLA in healthy donors. Using immunoSEQ multiplex PCR, the repertoire was profiled, and TCRdb retains in-frame clones only, with some absent. The top ten hold about 1.1% of the sample, which has some 74,000 clones, around 82% seen once. The specimen sequenced was PBMCs. These receptors originate from a male donor in good health and CMV-seronegative. The CDR3 runs from the conserved cysteine through the conserved F or W. The order of the fields is D gene, J gene, V gene, clone size, CDR3 DNA, CDR3 protein. The D gene is left open where the match is weak. Only part of the rows carry a size: once, few, many, or a class if the clone is expanded.

d_gene: -; j_gene: TRBJ2-7; v_gene: TRBV5-6; abundance: -; CDR3nt: TGTGCCAGCAGTCGACCCCCCCAGGGGACGTACGAGCAGTACTTC; CDR3aa: CASSRPPQGTYEQYF
d_gene: TRBD1; j_gene: TRBJ2-7; v_gene: TRBV15; abundance: -; CDR3nt: TGTGCCACCAGCAGAGATCGGGGGACAGGGGTCGAGCAGTACTTC; CDR3aa: CATSRDRGTGVEQYF
d_gene: TRBD2; j_gene: TRBJ2-3; v_gene: TRBV4-3; abundance: -; CDR3nt: TGCGCCAGCAGCCTGCTCCTAGCGGGGGGTTCAGATACGCAGTATTTT; CDR3aa: CASSLLLAGGSDTQYF
d_gene: TRBD2; j_gene: TRBJ2-7; v_gene: TRBV5-1; abundance: -; CDR3nt: TGCGCCAGCAGCCCGAGCGGGAGTCTCTACGAGCAGTACTTC; CDR3aa: CASSPSGSLYEQYF
d_gene: -; j_gene: TRBJ2-1; v_gene: TRBV5-4; abundance: -; CDR3nt: TGTGCCAGCAGCGTGCCCGGGACATGGGTTCCTGAGCAGTTCTTC; CDR3aa: CASSVPGTWVPEQFF
d_gene: TRBD1; j_gene: TRBJ1-6; v_gene: TRBV6-1; abundance: -; CDR3nt: TGTGCCAGCAGTGAGACAGGGCCCCTTAATTCACCCCTCCACTTT; CDR3aa: CASSETGPLNSPLHF
d_gene: TRBD1; j_gene: TRBJ1-1; v_gene: TRBV6-6; abundance: -; CDR3nt: TGTGCCAGCAGACGGTACAGGGGGCTGGAGGCTGAAGCTTTCTTT; CDR3aa: CASRRYRGLEAEAFF
d_gene: -; j_gene: TRBJ1-2; v_gene: TRBV28; abundance: -; CDR3nt: TGTGCCAGCAGTCTCCACGGAGGCTATGGCTACACCTTC; CDR3aa: CASSLHGGYGYTF
d_gene: -; j_gene: TRBJ2-7; v_gene: TRBV5-1; abundance: -; CDR3nt: TGCGCCAGCAGCTTGCAGGGGCCGCCCAGCGAGCAGTACTTC; CDR3aa: CASSLQGPPSEQYF
d_gene: -; j_gene: TRBJ2-1; v_gene: TRBV11-3; abundance: -; CDR3nt: TGTGCCAGCAGCTTACCACGAACGGGGGAGCAGTTCTTC; CDR3aa: CASSLPRTGEQFF
d_gene: -; j_gene: TRBJ2-7; v_gene: TRBV5-1; abundance: -; CDR3nt: TGCGCCAGCAGCTTGCGGGGGAGAATCGAGCAGTACTTC; CDR3aa: CASSLRGRIEQYF
d_gene: -; j_gene: TRBJ1-2; v_gene: TRBV7-2; abundance: -; CDR3nt: TGTGCCAGCTATCCGTGGGCCGATACCGACTATGGCTACACCTTC; CDR3aa: CASYPWADTDYGYTF
d_gene: TRBD1; j_gene: TRBJ1-6; v_gene: TRBV6-6; abundance: -; CDR3nt: TGTGCCAGCAGACTGGACAGGGTGAGTAATTCACCCCTCCACTTT; CDR3aa: CASRLDRVSNSPLHF
d_gene: -; j_gene: TRBJ2-2; v_gene: TRBV7-9; abundance: -; CDR3nt: TGTGCCAGCAGCTGGGGTACCGGGGGCACCGGGGAGCTGTTTTTT; CDR3aa: CASSWGTGGTGELFF
d_gene: -; j_gene: TRBJ2-1; v_gene: TRBV18; abundance: few; CDR3nt: TGTGCCAGCTCGGACCCGGGACAACCTATTTACAATGAGCAGTTCTTC; CDR3aa: CASSDPGQPIYNEQFF
d_gene: -; j_gene: TRBJ1-1; v_gene: TRBV2; abundance: -; CDR3nt: TGTGCCAGCAGTGACGGGAGGGTTCCGCGGGGGGGGAACACTGAAGCTTTCTTT; CDR3aa: CASSDGRVPRGGNTEAFF
d_gene: TRBD2; j_gene: TRBJ2-5; v_gene: TRBV9; abundance: -; CDR3nt: TGTGCCAGCAGCCGGACTAGCGGGGGAGAAGAGACCCAGTACTTC; CDR3aa: CASSRTSGGEETQYF
d_gene: -; j_gene: TRBJ1-2; v_gene: TRBV6-1; abundance: -; CDR3nt: TGTGCCAGCAGTGAGTCAGGGTATTATGGCTACACCTTC; CDR3aa: CASSESGYYGYTF
d_gene: TRBD2; j_gene: TRBJ2-1; v_gene: TRBV18; abundance: -; CDR3nt: TGTGCCAGCTCGTCACGGACTAGCGGGGGGCAATACAATGAGCAGTTCTTC; CDR3aa: CASSSRTSGGQYNEQFF
d_gene: TRBD1; j_gene: TRBJ1-1; v_gene: TRBV6-5; abundance: -; CDR3nt: TGTGCCAGCAGTTACCCGGGACAGCCTGAAGCTTTCTTT; CDR3aa: CASSYPGQPEAFF
d_gene: TRBD1; j_gene: TRBJ1-1; v_gene: TRBV10-2; abundance: few; CDR3nt: TGCGCCAGCAGGGGACAGATGAACACTGAAGCTTTCTTT; CDR3aa: CASRGQMNTEAFF
d_gene: TRBD1; j_gene: TRBJ1-2; v_gene: TRBV6-1; abundance: -; CDR3nt: TGTGCCAGCAGTGAAACCCTCGGGACAGCGAACTATGGCTACACCTTC; CDR3aa: CASSETLGTANYGYTF
d_gene: -; j_gene: TRBJ1-3; v_gene: TRBV18; abundance: -; CDR3nt: TGTGCCAGCTCACCAAGTCAGGGTTTTGGAAACACCATATATTTT; CDR3aa: CASSPSQGFGNTIYF
d_gene: TRBD1; j_gene: TRBJ1-2; v_gene: TRBV11-2; abundance: -; CDR3nt: TGTGCCAGCAGCCCAACAACCTTCGACAGGGTCGGCTACACCTTC; CDR3aa: CASSPTTFDRVGYTF
d_gene: -; j_gene: TRBJ2-7; v_gene: TRBV2; abundance: -; CDR3nt: TGTGCCAGCAGTGAACAGTACTACGAGCAGTACTTC; CDR3aa: CASSEQYYEQYF
d_gene: -; j_gene: TRBJ1-2; v_gene: TRBV6-1; abundance: -; CDR3nt: TGTGCCAGCAGTGAAGAATCGGGACTGTCCTATGGCTACACCTTC; CDR3aa: CASSEESGLSYGYTF
d_gene: -; j_gene: TRBJ1-2; v_gene: TRBV6-5; abundance: few; CDR3nt: TGTGCCAGCAGGGTGGGCTGGGGCTACACCTTC; CDR3aa: CASRVGWGYTF
d_gene: -; j_gene: TRBJ2-5; v_gene: TRBV19; abundance: -; CDR3nt: TGTGCCAGTAGTACTTCTGGTAGCTGGGAGACCCAGTACTTC; CDR3aa: CASSTSGSWETQYF
d_gene: TRBD2; j_gene: TRBJ2-1; v_gene: TRBV11-2; abundance: -; CDR3nt: TGTGCCAGCAGCTCCCTCGGCGGTAGCGGGACTTACAATGAGCAGTTCTTC; CDR3aa: CASSSLGGSGTYNEQFF
d_gene: TRBD2; j_gene: TRBJ2-5; v_gene: TRBV7-8; abundance: once; CDR3nt: TGTGCCAGCAGCTTCCCACGAGCGGGGTGGGTGGAGACCCAGTACTTC; CDR3aa: CASSFPRAGWVETQYF